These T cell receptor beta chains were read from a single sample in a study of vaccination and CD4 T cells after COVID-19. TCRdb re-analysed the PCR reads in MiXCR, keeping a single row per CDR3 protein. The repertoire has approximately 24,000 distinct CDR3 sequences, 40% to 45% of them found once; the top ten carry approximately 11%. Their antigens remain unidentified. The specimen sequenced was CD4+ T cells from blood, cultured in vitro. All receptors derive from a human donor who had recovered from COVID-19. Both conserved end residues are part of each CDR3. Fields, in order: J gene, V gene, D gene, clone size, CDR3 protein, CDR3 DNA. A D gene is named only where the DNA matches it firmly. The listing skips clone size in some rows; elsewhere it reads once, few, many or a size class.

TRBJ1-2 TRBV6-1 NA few CASRARGTANYGYTF TGTGCCAGCAGGGCGAGAGGGACGGCTAACTATGGCTACACCTTC
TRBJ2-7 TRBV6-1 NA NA CASSGPPTYEQYF TGTGCCAGCAGCGGACCGCCCACCTACGAGCAGTACTTC
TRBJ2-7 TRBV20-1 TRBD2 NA CSARDPGTSGSGDEQYF TGCAGTGCTAGAGACCCAGGGACTAGCGGGAGTGGGGACGAGCAGTACTTC
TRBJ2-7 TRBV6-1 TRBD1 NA CASSRTGVYEQYF TGTGCCAGCAGTCGGACAGGGGTATACGAGCAGTACTTC
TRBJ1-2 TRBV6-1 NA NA CASSEQGHGYTF TGTGCCAGCAGTGAGCAGGGCCATGGCTACACCTTC
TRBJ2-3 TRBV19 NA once CASSDDRSTDTQYF TGTGCCAGTAGTGATGACAGGAGCACAGATACGCAGTATTTT
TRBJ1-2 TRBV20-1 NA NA CSARGQLALSGYTF TGCAGTGCTAGAGGACAGTTAGCCCTGAGCGGCTACACCTTC
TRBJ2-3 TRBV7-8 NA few CASRNAVRATDTQYF TGTGCCAGCAGAAATGCGGTCAGGGCCACAGATACGCAGTATTTT
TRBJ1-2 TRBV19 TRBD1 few CASSMWTGGFGGYTF TGTGCCAGTAGTATGTGGACAGGGGGGTTCGGTGGCTACACCTTC
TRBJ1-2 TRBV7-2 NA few CASSRQMSGYTF TGTGCCAGCAGCCGACAGATGTCGGGCTACACCTTC
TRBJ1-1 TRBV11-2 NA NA CASSRTATMNTEAFF TGTGCCAGCAGCCGGACGGCCACAATGAACACTGAAGCTTTCTTT
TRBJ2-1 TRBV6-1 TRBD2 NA CASTTPERGHNEQFF TGTGCCAGCACCACACCCGAGCGGGGGCACAATGAGCAGTTCTTC
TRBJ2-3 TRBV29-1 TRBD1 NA CSAMKGQVSTDTQYF TGCAGCGCGATGAAGGGACAGGTTAGCACAGATACGCAGTATTTT
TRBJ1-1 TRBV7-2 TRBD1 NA CASSSGTGNTEAFF TGTGCCAGCAGCTCCGGGACAGGTAACACTGAAGCTTTCTTT
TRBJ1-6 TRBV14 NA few CASSQVRLNSYNSPLHF TGTGCCAGCAGCCAAGTTCGACTCAACTCCTATAATTCACCCCTCCACTTT
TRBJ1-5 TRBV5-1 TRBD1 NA CARKDRDRANQPQHF TGCGCCAGAAAGGACCGGGACAGGGCCAATCAGCCCCAGCATTTT
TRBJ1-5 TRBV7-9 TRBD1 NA CASSLWDSPNQPQHF TGTGCCAGCAGCTTATGGGACAGTCCGAATCAGCCCCAGCATTTT
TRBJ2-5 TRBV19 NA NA CASSIGGEETQYF TGTGCCAGTAGTATAGGAGGGGAAGAGACCCAGTACTTC
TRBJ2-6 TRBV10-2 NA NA CASRVRDFYSSGANVLTF TGCGCCAGCAGGGTTCGGGACTTCTATTCCTCTGGGGCCAACGTCCTGACTTTC
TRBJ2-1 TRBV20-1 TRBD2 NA CSARGGGEAYNEQFF TGCAGTGCTAGAGGTGGGGGGGAGGCGTACAATGAGCAGTTCTTC
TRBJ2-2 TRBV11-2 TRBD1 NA CASSSRQGRSGGELFF TGTGCCAGCAGCTCACGACAGGGGAGGAGTGGTGGGGAGCTGTTTTTT
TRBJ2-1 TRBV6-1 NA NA CASNGQGRNEQFF TGTGCCAGCAACGGGCAGGGGAGGAATGAGCAGTTCTTC
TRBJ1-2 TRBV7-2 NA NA CASSWQQDGYTF TGTGCCAGCAGCTGGCAACAGGATGGCTACACCTTC
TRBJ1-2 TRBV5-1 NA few CASSPSQPRGYTF TGCGCCAGCAGCCCCTCTCAGCCTCGGGGCTACACCTTC
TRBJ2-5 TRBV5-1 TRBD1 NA CASSLGQVIQETQYF TGCGCCAGCAGCCTCGGACAGGTGATCCAAGAGACCCAGTACTTC
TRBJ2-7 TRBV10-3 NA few CAISVGGGAEQYF TGTGCCATCAGTGTGGGCGGGGGCGCCGAGCAGTACTTC
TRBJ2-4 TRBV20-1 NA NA CSASGVDRLAKNIQYF TGCAGTGCTAGTGGGGTGGACCGATTAGCCAAAAACATTCAGTACTTC
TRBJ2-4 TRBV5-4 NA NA CASSLPGAKNIQYF TGTGCCAGCAGCTTGCCGGGGGCCAAAAACATTCAGTACTTC
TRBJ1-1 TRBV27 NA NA CASSPFRQAMNTEAFF TGTGCCAGCAGTCCCTTCCGACAGGCGATGAACACTGAAGCTTTCTTT
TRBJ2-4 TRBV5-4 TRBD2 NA CASSAWGGYQNIQYF TGTGCCAGCAGCGCCTGGGGAGGGTATCAAAACATTCAGTACTTC
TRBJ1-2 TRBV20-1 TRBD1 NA CSAPGTGSSNYGYTF TGCAGTGCCCCCGGGACAGGTTCCTCTAACTATGGCTACACCTTC
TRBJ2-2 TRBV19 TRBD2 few CASKMTSGGRGAGELFF TGTGCCAGTAAAATGACTAGCGGGGGGAGGGGTGCCGGGGAGCTGTTTTTT
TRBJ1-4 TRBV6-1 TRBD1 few CASSEGQGFEKLFF TGTGCCAGCAGTGAAGGACAGGGGTTTGAAAAACTGTTTTTT
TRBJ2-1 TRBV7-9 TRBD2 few CASSLVTGTSINEQFF TGCGCCAGCAGCTTGGTGACCGGGACTAGCATCAATGAGCAGTTCTTC
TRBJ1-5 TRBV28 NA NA CASSLVKGHLINSNQPQHF TGTGCCAGCAGTTTAGTAAAGGGACACCTTATCAATAGCAATCAGCCCCAGCATTTT
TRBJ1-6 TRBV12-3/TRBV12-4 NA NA CASSFVRPGGNSPLHF TGTGCCAGCAGTTTTGTCCGCCCCGGCGGCAATTCACCCCTCCACTTT
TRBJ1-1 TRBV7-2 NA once CASSHGVGGLGTEAFF TGTGCCAGCAGCCATGGAGTTGGGGGGCTGGGCACTGAAGCTTTCTTT
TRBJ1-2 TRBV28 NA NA CASSLWEINYGYTF TGTGCCAGCAGTTTATGGGAAATTAACTATGGCTACACCTTC
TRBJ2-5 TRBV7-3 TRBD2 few CASSSQGGSGGETQYF TGTGCCAGCAGCTCCCAGGGCGGGAGCGGGGGGGAGACCCAGTACTTC
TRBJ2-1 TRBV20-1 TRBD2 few CSAPLAGPNEQFF TGCAGTGCCCCCCTAGCGGGACCCAATGAGCAGTTCTTC
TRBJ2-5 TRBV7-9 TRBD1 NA CASSERQGETQYF TGTGCCAGCAGCGAAAGACAGGGTGAGACCCAGTACTTC
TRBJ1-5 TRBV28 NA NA CATNRAGGGNQPQHF TGTGCCACCAACCGAGCGGGGGGCGGCAATCAGCCCCAGCATTTT